Below are 11 T cell receptor beta chains sequenced from a single sample in a study of T cell repertoires in breast cancer. Blocking oligonucleotides added to a second nested PCR suppressed unpaired genes. Each CDR3 protein gets one entry after TCRdb re-called the emulsion pairing reads with MiXCR. Found here are 3,500 to 4,500 distinct CDR3 sequences, over 35% of them singletons; the top ten hold 34%. Primers covering all TCR V genes were used in emulsion RT-PCR on CD8+ T cells. Material for sequencing was CD8+ T cells. These receptors came from a pool of human donors with breast cancer or a healthy control (not recorded which).

This clonotype came up a few times. This chain links TRBV29-1 with TRBJ1-2; maybe TRBD1 (5 bases). With 0 bases removed from V and 3 bases from J, the gap between germline ends came to 20 bases. Germline loops: CDR1 SQVTM, CDR2 ANQGSEA. This CDR3 comprises 17 residues. This CDR3 reads CSVEDRIERRGDYGYTF. For the CDR3, the DNA is TGCAGCGTTGAAGATCGGATAGAACGACGAGGGGACTATGGCTACACCTTC.

This clonotype was seen repeatedly, ten times or more. The genes are TRBV6-1 and TRBJ2-1, with TRBD2 as a possible D gene (6 bases). Trimming took off 10 bases at V and 3 bases at J, with 16 bases between the two ends. This CDR3 region has 14 residues. CDR1 and CDR2 (germline): MNHNS, SASEGT. The CDR3 DNA sequence: TGTGCCATCCAGCCCAGGGACTTCTACAATGAGCAGTTCTTC. It yields the protein CAIQPRDFYNEQFF.

Only a few counts were recorded for this clonotype. The rearrangement joins TRBV2 to TRBJ2-2; D may match TRBD1 or TRBD2 (5 bases each). The V end lost 8 bases, the J end lost 0 bases, and 10 bases lay between the germline ends. The V gene's germline CDR1 is SNHLY and CDR2 FYNNEI. The CDR3 is 14 residues long. CDR3 loop: CASLRGSNTGELFF. As DNA, the CDR3 is TGTGCCAGCTTACGGGGCTCGAACACCGGGGAGCTGTTTTTT. Complete variable domain (other parts from reference TRBV2 and TRBJ2-2): EPEVTQTPSHQVTQMGQEVILRCVPISNHLYFYWYRQILGQKVEFLVSFYNNEISEKSEIFDDQFSVERPDGSNFTLKIRSTKLEDSAMYFCASLRGSNTGELFFGEGSRLTVL.

CDR3 nucleotides: TGTGCCAGCAGTGAAAGGGTCGGCACAGGGCGCAATCAGCCCCAGCATTTT. It translates to CASSERVGTGRNQPQHF. This chain links TRBV6-1 with TRBJ1-5; D possibly corresponds to TRBD1 (6 bases). The CDR3 is 17 amino acids. V lost 2 bases and J lost 2, with 16 bases in between. Germline V gene lookup returns CDR1 MNHNS and CDR2 SASEGT.

This clonotype was counted at least ten times. The rearrangement uses TRBV28 and TRBJ1-2; possibly TRBD1 for D (6 bases). The CDR3 runs to 12 residues. In germline, CDR1 is MDHEN, CDR2 SYDVKM. Trimming pared 4 bases from V and 10 bases from J, leaving 13 bases between. The chain's CDR3 is CASSYRESDYTF. CDR3 in DNA: TGTGCCAGCAGTTACAGGGAGAGTGACTACACCTTC.

The table lists this clonotype with many counts. This chain uses TRBV29-1 with TRBJ2-1; D might be TRBD2 (5 bases). Per germline, CDR1 SQVTM and CDR2 ANQGSEA. The ends were cut back, 7 bases at V and 9 bases at J, with 25 bases in the middle. The length of the CDR3 is 15 residues. CDR3 nucleotides: TGCAGCGCCGGTGGGTTTCTAGCTGTGATCGGTGAGCAGTTCTTC. This codes for CSAGGFLAVIGEQFF.

The chain employs TRBV19 and TRBJ1-4; unclear D gene. The germline V gene encodes CDR1 LNHDA and CDR2 SQIVND (reference sequence). This CDR3 has 14 residues. V was pared by 6 bases and J by 5 bases, with 13 bases between. CDR3 amino acids: CASSDGRENEKLFF. The CDR3 nucleotides are TGTGCCAGTAGCGATGGACGCGAGAATGAAAAACTGTTTTTT.

About this clonotype itself: A read error may account for a junction end that differs from germline. The V call is TRBV6-1, the J call TRBJ2-2; D perhaps matches TRBD2 (5 bases). The CDR3 is 13 residues long. Germline V gives CDR1 MNHNS, CDR2 SASEGT. The CDR3 reads CVSSQVGTGELVF. CDR3 bases: TGCGTCAGCAGTCAGGTGGGCACCGGGGAGCTGGTTTTT.

The chain has TRBV7-3 and TRBJ1-4; D is undetermined. Trimming shortened V by 3 bases and J by 5 bases, and 13 bases separated the two germline ends. Per the germline V gene, CDR1 is SGHTA and CDR2 is FQGTGA. CDR3 size: 15 residues. The CDR3 loop reads CASSFFVSPNEKLFF. For the CDR3, the DNA is TGTGCCAGCAGCTTCTTTGTGAGCCCCAATGAAAAACTGTTTTTT. The full variable domain, with the rest looked up from reference TRBV7-3 and TRBJ1-4, is GAGVSQTPSNKVTEKGKYVELRCDPISGHTALYWYRQSLGQGPEFLIYFQGTGAADDSGLPNDRFFAVRPEGSVSTLKIQRTERGDSAVYLCASSFFVSPNEKLFFGSGTQLSVL.

By sample share, this clonotype is hyperexpanded. The chain is built from TRBV6-2 or TRBV6-3 and TRBJ2-3; 7 nucleotides match TRBD2. V was clipped by 4 bases and J by 7 bases; unmatched bases: 5. The CDR3 extends over 13 amino acids. The germline V gene encodes CDR1 MNHEY and CDR2 SVGEGT. CDR3 in DNA: TGTGCCAGCAGTTTGGGAGGGCAGAATACGCAGTATTTT. It yields the protein CASSLGGQNTQYF.

This clonotype has ten or more counts. The V and J genes are TRBV19 and TRBJ2-5; D is possibly TRBD2 (6 bases). The CDR3 length is 19 residues. The V end lost 3 bases, the J end lost 5 bases, and 28 bases lay between the germline ends. Per germline, CDR1 LNHDA and CDR2 SQIVND (reference sequence). CDR3 nucleotides: TGTGCCAGTAGTATTAAGGTGTCTCCCATTGGGGGGAGTCGGGAGACCCAGTACTTC. Protein: CASSIKVSPIGGSRETQYF.